This T cell receptor beta chain was found in a study of cytomegalovirus exposure and HLA in healthy donors. Study background: Unique TCR beta sequences numbering approximately 120 million came from 150 million to 200 million T cells in an earlier analysis.

The CDR3 extends over 15 amino acids. The germline V gene has CDR1 SGHRS and CDR2 YFSETQ. With 0 bases removed from V and 3 bases from J, the gap between germline ends came to 11 bases. The donors (healthy individuals) were bone marrow donors. A note on this clone: Its specificity is not known.

Primers: 60 Vbeta forward and 13 Jbeta reverse. The repertoire was sequenced with immunoSEQ multiplex PCR; TCRdb's copy has only in-frame clones and lacks some. Among 170,000 or so clones, 70% to 80% were seen once, and the ten largest hold 2% to 2.5%. Study results and limitations: Reports described diagnosis of cytomegalovirus status by the classifier as highly specific and sensitive. Some V segments (TRBV6-2 and TRBV6-3 among them) were excluded as indistinguishable.

J is TRBJ2-3 and V is TRBV5-1; maybe TRBD1 (5 bases). The sample was PBMCs. This sequence was found in a man aged 55 to 69 in good health and CMV-seronegative. CDR3 sequence reads: CASSLAVGRTDTQYF. CDR3 nucleotides: TGCGCCAGCAGCTTGGCCGTGGGGCGGACAGATACGCAGTATTTT.